This TCR beta chain originates from a study of follicular helper T cells after annual influenza vaccination. Profiled with immunoSEQ multiplex PCR; TCRdb holds only in-frame clones, not every one. The sample yields 450 to 600 clones, roughly 89% seen once. Whole-study results and caveats: Each annual vaccination recalled recurring oligoclonal ICOS+CD38+ cTfh clonotypes.

CDR3 length: 15 amino acids. The germline gives CDR1 LNHDA, CDR2 SQIVND (reference sequence). V lost 7 bases and J 0 bases, leaving 10 bases between the germline ends. The time point denotes: 2015-2016 season, 7 days after influenza vaccination. Cells are cTfh (non-naive CD4+CXCR5+PD-1+), split by ICOS and CD38 into double-positive or double-negative. Points on this clone: Its antigen is not known.

The gene calls are TRBV19 and TRBJ2-6; D possibly corresponds to TRBD1 (6 bases). The material was CXCR5+ CD38+ circulating T follicular helper cells from blood, obtained 7 days after influenza vaccination. Subset reported: circulating Tfh, non-naive CD4+CXCR5+PD-1+ (ICOS+CD38+ or ICOS-CD38-). The sequence was obtained from an adult who received the influenza vaccine. CDR3 in amino acids: CASNGQSSGANVLTF. The DNA for the CDR3 is TGTGCCAGTAATGGACAGAGCTCTGGGGCCAACGTCCTGACTTTC.